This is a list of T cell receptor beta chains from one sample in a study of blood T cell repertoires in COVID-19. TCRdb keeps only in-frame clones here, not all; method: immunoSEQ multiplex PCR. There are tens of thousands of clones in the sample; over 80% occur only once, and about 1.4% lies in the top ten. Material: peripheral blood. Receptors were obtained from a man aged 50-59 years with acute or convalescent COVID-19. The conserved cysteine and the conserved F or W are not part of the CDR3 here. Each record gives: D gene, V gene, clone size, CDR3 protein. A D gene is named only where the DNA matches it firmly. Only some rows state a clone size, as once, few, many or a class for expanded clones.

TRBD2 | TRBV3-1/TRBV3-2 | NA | ASSGLAEVGELF
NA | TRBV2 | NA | ASSESTTGNTIY
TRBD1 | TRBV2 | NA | ASRRTGGQPQH
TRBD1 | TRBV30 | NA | AWSPGTGTQSY
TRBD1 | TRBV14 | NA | ASSPGTGNYGYT
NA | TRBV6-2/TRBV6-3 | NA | ASSYQGNYGYT
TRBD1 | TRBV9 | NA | ASSRDRSYGYT
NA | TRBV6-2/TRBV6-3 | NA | ASSEGDNSYEQY
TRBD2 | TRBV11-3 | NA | ASSGSSGGAPGELF
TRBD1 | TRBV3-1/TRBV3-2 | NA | ASSQEGAGGGQPQH
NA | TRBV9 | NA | ASSVEGIGYGYT
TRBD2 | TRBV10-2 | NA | ASIAGGTSDTQY
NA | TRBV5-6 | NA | ASSLGQGGQPQH
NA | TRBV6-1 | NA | ASSEGLDPSNQPQH
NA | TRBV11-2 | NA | ASSLDIGAGNQPQH
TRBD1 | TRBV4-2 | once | ASSPRVGTGSYNEQF
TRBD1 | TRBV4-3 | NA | ASSRLGTGEDTQY
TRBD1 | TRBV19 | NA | ASSIDWGNRGNEQF
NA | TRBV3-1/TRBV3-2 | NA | ASSQDLGSSYNSPLH
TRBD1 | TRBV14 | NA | ASSLIQGAGYEQY
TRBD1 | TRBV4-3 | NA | ASSQLGTGSYEQF
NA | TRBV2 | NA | ATSLGQGNTIY
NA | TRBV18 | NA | ASSPRAGELEKLF
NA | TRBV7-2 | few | ASSLGVYADTGELF
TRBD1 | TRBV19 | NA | ASSITQQGATH
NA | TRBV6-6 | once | ASTLSRDNEQF
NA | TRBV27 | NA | ASSSQVANYGYT
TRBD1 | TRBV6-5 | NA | ASSYSAGGYGYT
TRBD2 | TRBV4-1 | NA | ASSQGVTGGAGETQY
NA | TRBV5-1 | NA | ASSLGNRVNTEAF
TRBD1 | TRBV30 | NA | AWRGTGSSPLH
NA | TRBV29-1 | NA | SAGDYSNQPQH
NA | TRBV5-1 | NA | ASSLAGTPEQY
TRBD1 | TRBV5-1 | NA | ASSPLTGLSYSYEQY
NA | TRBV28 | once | AGQTAEGRYNSPLH
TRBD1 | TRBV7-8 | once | ASSLTRDREVSGYT
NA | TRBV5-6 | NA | ASSLYYEQY
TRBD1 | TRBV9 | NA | ASSPGQYNEKLF
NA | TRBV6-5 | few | ASEVGGNSPLH
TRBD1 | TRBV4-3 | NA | ASSPHLSGTEYNSPLH
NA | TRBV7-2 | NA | ASSLVGGAGNEQF
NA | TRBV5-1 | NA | ASSPKASSYNEQF
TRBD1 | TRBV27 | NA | ASRKQGNSYNSPLH
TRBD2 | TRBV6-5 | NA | ASSIPASGEQF
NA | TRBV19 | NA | ASSMYSLYGYT
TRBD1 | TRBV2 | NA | ASSATQGIEQY
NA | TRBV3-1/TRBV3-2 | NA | ASSPRLADTQY
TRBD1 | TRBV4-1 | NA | ASRPQPGTGGNTGELF
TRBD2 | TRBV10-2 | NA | ASSDAGGPYEQY
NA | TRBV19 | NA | ASSVRGGGYT
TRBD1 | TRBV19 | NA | ASSMTGGSSGANVLT
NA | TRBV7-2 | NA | ASSPRYGSGYEQY
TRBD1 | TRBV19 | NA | ATRQGIHQPQH